This T cell receptor (beta chain) came from a study of blood T cell repertoires in COVID-19. Study in general: Samples representing acute and convalescent COVID-19 were sourced from the United States, Italy and Spain. T cells, B-cell-depleted T cells, or PBMCs supplied cDNA or gDNA.

CDR3 size: 12 residues. Germline V gene sequence: CDR1 KGHSH, CDR2 LQKENI. V lost 2 bases and J lost 14; bases outside the gene matches: 4. Original analysis: From reference gene primer amplification, estimates of nucleated cell counts were derived. Profiling relied on immunoSEQ multiplex PCR, and the TCRdb table lists in-frame clones only, not all of them. The V and J calls and clone size were taken over from that table, and D and trimming were inferred from the DNA. The sample comprises over 130,000 clones, about nine tenths of which are singletons, and about 4.2% rests with the top ten. The sequenced sample consisted of peripheral blood. The source of this sequence is an older woman with active or convalescent COVID-19. The chain carries TRBV18 and TRBJ2-1, with 9 positions matching TRBD1. The CDR3 reads CASSPGQGSKFF. The DNA of the CDR3 is TGTGCCAGCTCACCAGGACAGGGGAGCAAGTTCTTC.